This note documents a single TCR beta chain sequence. This entry comes from a study of blood T cell repertoires in COVID-19. Study information: COVID-19 samples from acute and convalescent phases originated in the United States, Italy and Spain. PBMCs, B-cell-depleted T cells, or T cells were the source of the cDNA or gDNA that made up the material.

Source study methods: Quantification of nucleated cells was approximated via reference gene primer amplification. Libraries were prepared by immunoSEQ multiplex PCR; TCRdb keeps only in-frame clonotypes and omits some of them. From that table come the V and J calls and clone size; the DNA was used to work out D and trimming. The data contain some 95,000 clones, about 90% of them seen just once; the ten biggest clones take up roughly 4.3%. This clonotype was obtained from a man in his 70s with acute or convalescent COVID-19. What was sequenced was peripheral blood.

For the CDR3, the DNA is TGTGCCAGTAGTTACACAGGGGGCGCCCAGCCCCAGCATTTT. Translating it yields CASSYTGGAQPQHF. This chain uses TRBV19 with TRBJ1-5; 9 bases agree with TRBD1. The germline V gene encodes CDR1 LNHDA and CDR2 SQIVND (reference sequence). Germline trimming cut 5 bases from V and 7 bases from J; bases unmatched to any gene: 6. The CDR3 totals 14 residues. Looking up the rest from reference TRBV19 and TRBJ1-5 gives the full variable domain: DGGITQSPKYLFRKEGQNVTLSCEQNLNHDAMYWYRQDPGQGLRLIYYSQIVNDFQKGDIAEGYSVSREKKESFPLTVTSAQKNPTAFYLCASSYTGGAQPQHFGDGTRLSIL.